These 25 T cell receptor beta chains were all obtained from the same sample, sequenced in a study of tumor-infiltrating lymphocytes in primary liver carcinoma (dated by TCRdb to 2016 to 2017). Total RNA and DNA were co-extracted without cell sorting from around 20-30 mg of bulk tissue using the AllPrep DNA/RNA mini kit. Sequencer: Illumina HiSeq 2500. Using a constant-region primer and ProtoScript II reverse transcriptase, TCRbeta-specific cDNA was reverse-transcribed from about 460 ng total RNA. Three nested multiplex PCR rounds, following a slightly modified ARM-PCR procedure, were used to build the TCRbeta libraries. Each of the first two PCR rounds ran for approximately 11 cycles and used multiplex TRBV1-TRBV30 forward primers together with a Cbeta reverse primer. TCRdb applied fastp at Q25 and MiXCR to the public reads, then kept only in-frame beta chains. Every distinct CDR3 protein forms one entry, paired with its most common genes and DNA. This sample comprises roughly 120,000 distinct CDR3 sequences, 64% of them detected only once. The ten largest account for roughly 7.9% of the sample.

The sample comprised liver tumor tissue from sampling region 3. This sample's cell subset or site label indicates: tumor region T3, left-lateral pole. The receptors originated from a woman aged 55-69 years with primary liver carcinoma and hepatitis B virus infection.

The CDR3 spells CASSIGKVGSGNTIYF. Written as DNA, the CDR3 is TGCGCCAGCAGCATTGGGAAGGTAGGCTCTGGAAACACCATATATTTT. The chain couples TRBV5-1 to TRBJ1-3; D call uncertain. The CDR3 contains 16 residues. V was cut by 4 bases and J by 0 bases, with 14 bases left in between. Germline-derived CDR1 and CDR2 are SGHRS and YFSETQ.

In regard to this clonotype: No conserved phenylalanine or tryptophan is present at the end of the CDR3, so a read error is the likely explanation. CDR3 nucleotides: TGTACCAGCAGGGGGACGACAGGGAGTTCTGAAGCTTTCTAT. Its translation is CTSRGTTGSSEAFY. The chain carries TRBV6-5 and TRBJ1-1; TRBD1 agrees at 7 bases. Per the germline V gene, CDR1 is MNHEY and CDR2 is SVGAGI. The CDR3 consists of 14 residues.

This clonotype came up many times. J is TRBJ2-3 and V is TRBV28, with D perhaps TRBD2 (5 bases). The CDR3 runs to 12 residues. Trimming stripped 9 bases from V and 2 bases from J, with 9 bases between. Germline CDR1 reads MDHEN; CDR2 reads SYDVKM. The chain's CDR3 is CASTGSTDTQYF. CDR3 sequence (DNA): TGTGCCAGTACGGGATCCACAGATACGCAGTATTTT.

Concerning this clonotype itself: At one of its ends the junction is not consistent with the germline gene, which may arise from a read error. The chain carries TRBV11-1 and TRBJ2-2, with D possibly matching TRBD1 (5 bases). The CDR3 sequence is 12 residues long. Per the germline V gene, CDR1 is SGHAT and CDR2 is FQDESV (reference sequence). The CDR3 DNA reads as TGTGCTAGCAGCTTACAGGTCCGGGAGCTGTTTTTT. Protein: CASSLQVRELFF.

This clonotype has just a few counts. A much larger clone sits a single nucleotide away, making a read error possible. The rearrangement uses TRBV12-3 or TRBV12-4 and TRBJ2-3; D is possibly TRBD2 (5 bases). The CDR3 totals 12 residues. This CDR3 is CANRIPPGETAF. CDR3 DNA sequence: TGTGCCAACAGAATACCCCCCGGGGAGACGGCGTTT.

This clonotype has at least ten counts. The genes are TRBV12-3 or TRBV12-4 and TRBJ2-6; D is undetermined. Between the trimmed V and J ends, which lost 6 bases and 4 bases, there was a span of 7 bases. CDR3 size: 13 residues. The CDR3 DNA is TGTGCCAGCAGCCGAGGCGGGGCCAACGTCCTGACTTTC. Protein: CASSRGGANVLTF.

This clonotype appeared many times. The chain employs TRBV5-1 and TRBJ2-5; 13 bases agree with TRBD2. V gave up 4 bases and J gave up 5 bases; unmatched junction bases: 8. The CDR3 runs to 16 residues. The germline gives CDR1 SGHRS, CDR2 YFSETQ. The CDR3, as DNA: TGCGCCAGCAGCACTTTACTAGCGGGAGGGCCTGAGACCCAGTACTTC. Protein product: CASSTLLAGGPETQYF. The full variable domain, with the rest looked up from reference TRBV5-1 and TRBJ2-5, is KAGVTQTPRYLIKTRGQQVTLSCSPISGHRSVSWYQQTPGQGLQFLFEYFSETQRNKGNFPGRFSGRQFSNSRSEMNVSTLELGDSALYLCASSTLLAGGPETQYFGPGTRLLVL.

Of note for this clonotype: This may be a read error: a much more frequent sequence differs by one nucleotide. The rearrangement joins TRBV12-3 or TRBV12-4 to TRBJ1-2, with unresolved D. Trimming took off 3 bases at V and 8 bases at J, with 13 bases between the two ends. The CDR3 extends over 13 amino acids. CDR3 sequence reads: CASSLRARYGYTF. The CDR3 DNA follows: TGTGCCAGCAGTTTGAGGGCAAGGTACGGCTACACCTTC.

This clonotype occurred many times. This rearrangement joins TRBV6-5 to TRBJ1-5, with a tentative D call TRBD1 (5 bases). Trimming removed 2 bases from V and 6 bases from J, with 11 bases in between. The CDR3 is made up of 14 amino acids. In germline, CDR1 is MNHEY, CDR2 SVGAGI. In DNA form, the CDR3 reads TGTGCCAGCAGTTACGCGGGGCTGGGTCAGCCCCAGCATTTT. Translating gives CASSYAGLGQPQHF.

Remarks on this clonotype: The CDR3 does not close with the conserved phenylalanine or tryptophan, likely indicating a read error. V is TRBV11-2 and J is TRBJ2-1; TRBD2 might be the D (5 bases). V was trimmed by 0 bases and J by 11 bases, leaving 11 bases between them. Germline loops: CDR1 SGHAT, CDR2 FQNNGV. CDR3 length: 13 residues. CDR3 coding DNA: TGTGCCAGCAGCTTAGAGGGAGCTGAGCAGCAGTTCCTC. This translates into CASSLEGAEQQFL.

The chain couples TRBV11-2 to TRBJ1-3; D is ambiguous. The CDR3 is made up of 14 amino acids. Trimming removed 5 bases from V and 4 bases from J, with 12 bases in between. Germline loops: CDR1 SGHAT, CDR2 FQNNGV. The CDR3 nucleotides read TGTGCCAGCAGCCAGAGGGCAGGAGGAAACACCATATATTTT. Its protein product is CASSQRAGGNTIYF. The complete variable domain, with remaining parts taken from reference TRBV11-2 and TRBJ1-3, reads EAGVAQSPRYKIIEKRQSVAFWCNPISGHATLYWYQQILGQGPKLLIQFQNNGVVDDSQLPKDRFSAERLKGVDSTLKIQPAKLEDSAVYLCASSQRAGGNTIYFGEGSWLTVV.

CDR3 nucleotide sequence: TGCAGTGATAGGACAGGGGGCGAACACGAGCAGTACTTC. Translated: CSDRTGGEHEQYF. V and J are TRBV29-1 and TRBJ2-7; 11 bases map to TRBD1. This CDR3 comprises 13 residues. In germline, CDR1 is SQVTM, CDR2 ANQGSEA.

The chain links TRBV7-6 to TRBJ2-7; 11 nucleotides agree with TRBD2. The germline V gene has CDR1 SGHVS and CDR2 FNYEAQ. The CDR3 length is 16 residues. V trimming: 5 bases; J trimming: 5 bases; junction bases outside the gene matches: 11. The CDR3 loop reads CASSPVRTSGSNEQYF. The CDR3 DNA reads as TGTGCCAGCAGCCCAGTCAGGACTAGCGGGTCAAACGAGCAGTACTTC.

This clonotype was observed many times. The gene calls are TRBV6-5 and TRBJ2-3, with 8 nucleotides matching TRBD1. There are 18 residues in the CDR3. The germline V gene has CDR1 MNHEY and CDR2 SVGAGI. Unmatched junction bases numbered 13, after V lost 5 bases and J lost 0 bases. The CDR3 is CASSPGQGGTYSTDTQYF. Written as DNA, the CDR3 is TGTGCCAGCAGTCCCGGACAGGGCGGGACCTATAGCACAGATACGCAGTATTTT.

Regarding this clonotype: A much larger clone differs from this one at a single base, so this may be a read error. This chain joins TRBV4-2 and TRBJ1-4; D might be TRBD1 (6 bases). This CDR3 region has 14 residues. The germline V gene has CDR1 LGHNA and CDR2 YNFKEQ. In DNA, the CDR3 is TGTGCCAGCAGCCGAGCAGAAGGGGGTGAAAAACCGTTTTTT. It encodes CASSRAEGGEKPFF.

This clonotype showed up many times. The rearrangement uses TRBV6-5 and TRBJ1-2; D not resolved. Germline V CDR1 and CDR2: MNHEY, SVGAGI. V shed 5 bases and J shed 4 bases, with 17 bases lying between them. The CDR3 length is 15 residues. As DNA, the CDR3 is TGTGCCAGCAGTATACATTCGGGGTCCACCTATGGCTACACCTTC. Translation: CASSIHSGSTYGYTF.

V and J are TRBV28 and TRBJ1-2; the match to TRBD1 covers 9 bases. The CDR3 sequence is 15 residues long. J was trimmed by 8 bases and V by 7 bases; bases with no gene match: 14. CDR1 is MDHEN and CDR2 is SYDVKM in the germline V gene. CDR3 nucleotides: TGTGCCAGCACTCTACTGACAGGGGGAAGTCGAGGCTACACCTTC. As protein: CASTLLTGGSRGYTF.

In its sample, this clonotype was seen many times. The rearrangement joins TRBV13 to TRBJ2-3; 14 nucleotides agree with TRBD2. V was clipped by 3 bases and J by 5 bases; unmatched bases: 1. CDR3 size: 15 residues. Germline lookup yields CDR1 PRHDT and CDR2 FYEKMQ (reference sequence). In DNA, the CDR3 is TGTGCCAGCAGCTTCGGACTAGCGGGAGGAGATACGCAGTATTTT. Translated, it gives CASSFGLAGGDTQYF.

Comment on this clonotype: One end of the junction does not line up with germline, which may come from a read error. The V call is TRBV10-2, the J call TRBJ2-1; no definite D call. CDR3 length equals 15 residues. Germline V gene sequence: CDR1 WSHSY, CDR2 SAAADI. The CDR3 protein is CANSAWQALYNEQFF. DNA of the CDR3: TGCGCCAACAGTGCGTGGCAGGCTTTGTACAATGAGCAGTTCTTC.

The chain combines TRBV28 with TRBJ2-3; TRBD2 matches 8 bases. The CDR3 is made up of 13 amino acids. CDR1 is MDHEN and CDR2 is SYDVKM in the germline V gene. Trimming took 7 bases from V and 5 from J; bases not matched to a gene: 5. CDR3 sequence: CASTGGSRDTQYF. The CDR3 DNA is TGTGCCAGCACGGGGGGGTCCAGAGATACGCAGTATTTT.

Worth noting for this clonotype: At one of its ends the junction is not consistent with the germline gene, which may arise from a read error. The rearrangement joins TRBV11-2 to TRBJ2-1; D remains unclear. The CDR3 consists of 15 residues. Germline V lookup: CDR1 SGHAT, CDR2 FQNNGV. The CDR3 DNA is TGTGCCAGCAACTTAGTCCGTGGCACCTACAATGAGCAGTTCTTC. Amino acids: CASNLVRGTYNEQFF.

Points on this clonotype: It is likely a read error, because the conserved phenylalanine at the end of the CDR3 is missing. No DNA is shown, since the ends of the CDR3 on it are uncertain; the CDR3 is the one TCRdb lists. The chain is built from TRBV12-3 or TRBV12-4 and TRBJ2-6; whether TRBD1, the table's D call, matches the DNA was not checked. The CDR3 has 18 residues if both end residues are counted. CDR3 sequence reads: CASSLVGLGKAGANVLPS.

Worth noting for this clonotype: Being one base from a much bigger clone, this may be a read error. The V gene is TRBV12-3 or TRBV12-4, the J gene TRBJ1-1; D ambiguous. Trimming cost V 6 bases and J 7 bases, with 15 bases left between them. The CDR3 totals 13 residues. The CDR3 bases are TGTGCCAGCAGCACTTCGGACGACAATGAAGCTTTCTTT. This codes for CASSTSDDNEAFF.

As regards this clonotype: The germline gene is not matched at one end of the junction; a read error may be the cause. The chain recombines TRBV28 with TRBJ1-1; the D is unclear. Germline V lookup: CDR1 MDHEN, CDR2 SYDVKM. The CDR3 runs 15 residues. The DNA for the CDR3 is TGTGCCTGCAGTTTTGCGGAATCTTTAAGTTGGCGGGCTTTCTTT. It encodes CACSFAESLSWRAFF.

Worth noting for this clonotype: A much larger clone differs from this one at a single base, so this may be a read error. The V and J genes are TRBV5-6 and TRBJ2-1; D is possibly TRBD1 or TRBD2 (5 bases each). In germline, CDR1 is SGHDT, CDR2 YYEEEE. This CDR3 comprises 14 residues. Here the CDR3 reads CASSWDRDRNEEFF. The CDR3 bases are TGTGCCAGCAGCTGGGACCGGGATCGGAATGAGGAGTTCTTC.